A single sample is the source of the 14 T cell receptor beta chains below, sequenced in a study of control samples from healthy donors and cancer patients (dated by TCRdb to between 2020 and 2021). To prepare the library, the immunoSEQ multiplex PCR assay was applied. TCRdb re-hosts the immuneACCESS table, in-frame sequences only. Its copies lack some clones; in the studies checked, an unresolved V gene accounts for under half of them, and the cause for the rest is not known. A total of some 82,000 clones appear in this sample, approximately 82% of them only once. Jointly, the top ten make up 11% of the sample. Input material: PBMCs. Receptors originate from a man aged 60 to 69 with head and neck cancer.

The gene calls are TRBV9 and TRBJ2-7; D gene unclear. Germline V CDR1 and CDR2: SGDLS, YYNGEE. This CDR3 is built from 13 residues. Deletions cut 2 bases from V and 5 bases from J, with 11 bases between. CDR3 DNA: TGTGCCAGCAGCGTCGACTCGGACCACGAGCAGTACTTC. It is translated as CASSVDSDHEQYF.

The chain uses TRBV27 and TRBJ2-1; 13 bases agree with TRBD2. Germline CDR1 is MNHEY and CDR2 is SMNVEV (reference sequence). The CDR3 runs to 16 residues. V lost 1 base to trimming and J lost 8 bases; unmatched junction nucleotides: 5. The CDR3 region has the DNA TGTGCCAGCAGTTTATTACTAGCGGGAGGGCTCGATGAGCAGTTCTTC. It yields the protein CASSLLLAGGLDEQFF.

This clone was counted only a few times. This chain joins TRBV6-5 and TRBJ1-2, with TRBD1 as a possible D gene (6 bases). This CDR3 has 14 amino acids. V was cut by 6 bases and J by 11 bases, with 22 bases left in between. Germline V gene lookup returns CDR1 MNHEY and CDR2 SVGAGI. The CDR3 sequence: CASSRGGAVLGYTF. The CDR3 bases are TGTGCCAGCAGCCGAGGGGGGGCAGTTCTTGGGTACACCTTC.

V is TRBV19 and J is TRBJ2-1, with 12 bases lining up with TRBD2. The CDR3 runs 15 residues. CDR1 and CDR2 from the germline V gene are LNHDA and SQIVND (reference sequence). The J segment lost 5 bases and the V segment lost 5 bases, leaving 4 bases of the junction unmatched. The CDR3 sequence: CASSPRTSGDNEQFF. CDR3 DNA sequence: TGTGCCAGTAGTCCACGGACTAGCGGGGACAATGAGCAGTTCTTC.

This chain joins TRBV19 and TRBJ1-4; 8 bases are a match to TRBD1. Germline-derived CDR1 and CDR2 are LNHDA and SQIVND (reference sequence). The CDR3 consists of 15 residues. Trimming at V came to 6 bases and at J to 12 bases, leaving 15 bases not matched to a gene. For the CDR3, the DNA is TGTGCCAGTAGACCGACCGGGACAGGAACCTCGGAACTGTTTTTT. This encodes CASRPTGTGTSELFF. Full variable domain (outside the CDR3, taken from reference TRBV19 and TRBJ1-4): DGGITQSPKYLFRKEGQNVTLSCEQNLNHDAMYWYRQDPGQGLRLIYYSQIVNDFQKGDIAEGYSVSREKKESFPLTVTSAQKNPTAFYLCASRPTGTGTSELFFGSGTQLSVL.

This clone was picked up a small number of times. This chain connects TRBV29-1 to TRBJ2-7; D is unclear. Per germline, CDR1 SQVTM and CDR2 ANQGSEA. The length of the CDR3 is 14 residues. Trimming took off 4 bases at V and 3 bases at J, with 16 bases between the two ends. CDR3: CSVGRGLPGYEQYF. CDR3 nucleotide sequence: TGCAGCGTTGGGCGAGGTCTGCCAGGCTACGAGCAGTACTTC.

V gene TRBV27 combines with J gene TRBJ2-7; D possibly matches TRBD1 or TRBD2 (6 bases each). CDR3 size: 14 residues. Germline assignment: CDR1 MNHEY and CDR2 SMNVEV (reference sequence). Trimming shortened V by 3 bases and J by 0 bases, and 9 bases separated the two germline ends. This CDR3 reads CASSFRGDSYEQYF. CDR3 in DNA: TGTGCCAGCAGTTTTAGGGGGGACTCCTACGAGCAGTACTTC.

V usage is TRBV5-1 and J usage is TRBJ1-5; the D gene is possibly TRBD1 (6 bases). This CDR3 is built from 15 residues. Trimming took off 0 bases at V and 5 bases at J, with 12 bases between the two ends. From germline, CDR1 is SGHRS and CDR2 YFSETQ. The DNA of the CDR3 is TGCGCCAGCAGCTTGGAGGGGCAGGGGCATCAGCCCCAGCATTTT. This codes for CASSLEGQGHQPQHF.

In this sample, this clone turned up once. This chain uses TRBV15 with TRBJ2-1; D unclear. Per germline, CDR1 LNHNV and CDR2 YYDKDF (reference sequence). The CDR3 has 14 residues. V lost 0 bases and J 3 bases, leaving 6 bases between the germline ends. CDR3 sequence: CATSRESRYNEQFF. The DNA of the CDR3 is TGTGCCACCAGCAGAGAAAGCCGCTACAATGAGCAGTTCTTC.

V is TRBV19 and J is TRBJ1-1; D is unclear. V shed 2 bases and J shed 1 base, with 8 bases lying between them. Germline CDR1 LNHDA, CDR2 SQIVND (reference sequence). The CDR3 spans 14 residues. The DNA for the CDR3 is TGTGCCAGTAGTATACGGAGTAAGAACACTGAAGCTTTCTTT. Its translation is CASSIRSKNTEAFF.

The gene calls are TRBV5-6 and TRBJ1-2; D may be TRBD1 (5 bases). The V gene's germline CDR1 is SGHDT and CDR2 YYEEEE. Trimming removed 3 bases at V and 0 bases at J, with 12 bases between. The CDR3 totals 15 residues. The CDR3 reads CASSYPGRTNYGYTF. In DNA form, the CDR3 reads TGTGCCAGCAGCTACCCGGGGCGGACTAACTATGGCTACACCTTC.

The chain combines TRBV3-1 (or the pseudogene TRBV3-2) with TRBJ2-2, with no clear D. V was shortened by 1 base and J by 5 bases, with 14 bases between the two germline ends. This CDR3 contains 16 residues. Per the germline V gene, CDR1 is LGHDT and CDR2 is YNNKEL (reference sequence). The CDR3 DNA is TGTGCCAGCAGCCAAGGGGTCAAGCTAGGGACCGGGGAGCTGTTTTTT. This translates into CASSQGVKLGTGELFF.

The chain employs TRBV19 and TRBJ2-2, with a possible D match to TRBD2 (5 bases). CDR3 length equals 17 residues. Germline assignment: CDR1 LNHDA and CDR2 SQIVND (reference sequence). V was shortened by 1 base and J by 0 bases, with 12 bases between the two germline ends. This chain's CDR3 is CASSIGRLASNTGELFF. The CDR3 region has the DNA TGTGCCAGTAGTATAGGCCGCCTAGCCTCGAACACCGGGGAGCTGTTTTTT.

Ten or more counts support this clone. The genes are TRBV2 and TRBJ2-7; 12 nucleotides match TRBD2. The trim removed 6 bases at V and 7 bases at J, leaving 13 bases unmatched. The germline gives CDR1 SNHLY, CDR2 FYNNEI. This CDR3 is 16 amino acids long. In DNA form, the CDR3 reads TGTGCCAGCAGAACTAGCGGGAGGTTCCTCACTCTAGAGCAGTACTTC. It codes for CASRTSGRFLTLEQYF.